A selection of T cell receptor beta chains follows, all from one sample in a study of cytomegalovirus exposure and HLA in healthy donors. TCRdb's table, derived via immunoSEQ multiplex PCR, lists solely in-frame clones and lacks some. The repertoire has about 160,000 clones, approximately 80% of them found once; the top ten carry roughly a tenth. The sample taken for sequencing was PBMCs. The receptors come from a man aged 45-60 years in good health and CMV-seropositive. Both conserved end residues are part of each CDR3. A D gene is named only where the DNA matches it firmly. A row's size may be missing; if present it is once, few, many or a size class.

CASSGRDRRNSPLHF	TGTGCCAGCAGCGGACGGGACAGACGTAATTCACCCCTCCACTTT	TRBJ1-6	TRBD1	.	TRBV11-2
CASSLTSGSSYEQYF	TGTGCCAGCAGTCTGACTAGCGGGAGCTCCTACGAGCAGTACTTC	TRBJ2-7	TRBD2	.	TRBV7-3
CASSLRGFANEKLFF	TGTGCCAGCAGCTTAAGGGGGTTCGCGAATGAAAAACTGTTTTTT	TRBJ1-4	.	.	TRBV28
CASSLGRGQGYTF	TGTGCCAGCAGTTTGGGCAGGGGGCAGGGCTACACCTTC	TRBJ1-2	TRBD1	.	TRBV28
CASSLSGGSYGYTF	TGTGCCAGCAGTTTATCGGGTGGGAGCTATGGCTACACCTTC	TRBJ1-2	.	once	TRBV27
CASRGTGEEAFF	TGTGCCAGCAGGGGGACAGGGGAAGAAGCTTTCTTT	TRBJ1-1	TRBD1	.	TRBV27
CASSLGGLALGETQYF	TGTGCCAGCAGCTTAGGGGGACTAGCGTTAGGAGAGACCCAGTACTTC	TRBJ2-5	TRBD2	.	TRBV11-2
CASSEQGTGVEKLFF	TGTGCCAGCTCCGAACAGGGGACGGGGGTGGAAAAACTGTTTTTT	TRBJ1-4	TRBD1	.	TRBV2
CASSSGTGDPYEQYF	TGTGCCAGCTCCTCAGGGACAGGGGACCCCTACGAGCAGTACTTC	TRBJ2-7	TRBD1	.	TRBV18
CASSEEGDYEQYF	TGTGCCAGCAGTGAGGAAGGAGACTACGAGCAGTACTTC	TRBJ2-7	.	.	TRBV2
CATRAGGGIEKLFF	TGTGCCACCCGTGCAGGGGGCGGTATTGAAAAACTGTTTTTT	TRBJ1-4	TRBD1	few	TRBV6-5
CASSSTPTGINQPQHF	TGTGCCAGCAGTTCCACCCCGACAGGGATCAATCAGCCCCAGCATTTT	TRBJ1-5	TRBD1	.	TRBV6-5
CASITAGDAFF	TGTGCCAGCATTACCGCAGGGGACGCTTTCTTT	TRBJ1-1	.	.	TRBV6-5
CASSRDRGPLGTGELFF	TGTGCCAGCAGTCGGGACAGGGGGCCGCTCGGTACCGGGGAGCTGTTTTTT	TRBJ2-2	TRBD1	.	TRBV2
CATSRLVTGETNYGYTF	TGTGCCACCAGCAGGCTAGTTACAGGGGAAACTAACTATGGCTACACCTTC	TRBJ1-2	TRBD1	.	TRBV15
CASLETGRKANQPQHF	TGTGCCAGCTTGGAAACAGGGAGAAAAGCCAATCAGCCCCAGCATTTT	TRBJ1-5	.	.	TRBV28
CASSAPNTGELFF	TGTGCCAGCAGCGCGCCTAACACCGGGGAGCTGTTTTTT	TRBJ2-2	.	.	TRBV27
CASSILTGSGIAGELFF	TGTGCCAGCAGTATTCTGACAGGGTCTGGGATAGCCGGGGAGCTGTTTTTT	TRBJ2-2	TRBD1	.	TRBV2
CSVARETQYF	TGCAGCGTTGCTAGGGAGACCCAGTACTTC	TRBJ2-5	.	few	TRBV29-1
CASSPQAGISYNEQFF	TGTGCCAGCTCACCCCAAGCGGGGATTTCCTACAATGAGCAGTTCTTC	TRBJ2-1	TRBD2	few	TRBV18
CASSLGAGEQYF	TGTGCCAGCAGCCTGGGAGCCGGCGAGCAGTACTTC	TRBJ2-7	.	.	TRBV11-3
CASSTQDSEAFF	TGTGCCAGCAGCACGCAGGACAGTGAAGCTTTCTTT	TRBJ1-1	.	.	TRBV13
CASTVDYFNTGELFF	TGTGCCAGCACCGTAGACTATTTCAACACCGGGGAGCTGTTTTTT	TRBJ2-2	.	.	TRBV6-5
CASSKRQDRVQPQHF	TGTGCCAGCAGCAAAAGACAGGATCGAGTACAGCCCCAGCATTTT	TRBJ1-5	.	.	TRBV7-2
CASSLRPSGISQETQYF	TGCGCCAGCAGCTTGCGGCCTAGCGGGATATCGCAAGAGACCCAGTACTTC	TRBJ2-5	TRBD2	.	TRBV5-1
CASSLDPPGYYEQYF	TGTGCCAGCAGCTTAGATCCCCCCGGGTACTACGAGCAGTACTTC	TRBJ2-7	.	.	TRBV7-6
CASSKGQGYETQYF	TGTGCCAGCAGTAAGGGACAGGGGTATGAGACCCAGTACTTC	TRBJ2-5	TRBD1	.	TRBV6-5
CASSPNWTPSRTGELFF	TGTGCCAGCAGCCCCAACTGGACTCCTTCCCGCACCGGGGAGCTGTTTTTT	TRBJ2-2	.	.	TRBV11-2
CASNPRSLSNTGELFF	TGTGCCAGCAACCCTCGGAGCCTCTCGAACACCGGGGAGCTGTTTTTT	TRBJ2-2	.	.	TRBV7-2
CASSLTGAYEQYF	TGTGCCAGCAGCTTGACAGGGGCCTACGAGCAGTACTTC	TRBJ2-7	TRBD1	many	TRBV7-9
CASSYQGARQPQHF	TGTGCCAGCAGTTATCAGGGGGCGCGTCAGCCCCAGCATTTT	TRBJ1-5	TRBD1	once	TRBV6-6
CASSSRVTDTQYF	TGTGCCAGCAGCTCCCGGGTCACAGATACGCAGTATTTT	TRBJ2-3	.	once	TRBV7-2
CASSPFNLGGLKPYEQYF	TGTGCCAGCTCACCATTCAATCTAGGAGGATTGAAACCCTACGAGCAGTACTTC	TRBJ2-7	.	.	TRBV18
CASSPGGTGEAFF	TGTGCCAGCAGCCCCGGAGGGACCGGTGAAGCTTTCTTT	TRBJ1-1	.	few	TRBV5-4